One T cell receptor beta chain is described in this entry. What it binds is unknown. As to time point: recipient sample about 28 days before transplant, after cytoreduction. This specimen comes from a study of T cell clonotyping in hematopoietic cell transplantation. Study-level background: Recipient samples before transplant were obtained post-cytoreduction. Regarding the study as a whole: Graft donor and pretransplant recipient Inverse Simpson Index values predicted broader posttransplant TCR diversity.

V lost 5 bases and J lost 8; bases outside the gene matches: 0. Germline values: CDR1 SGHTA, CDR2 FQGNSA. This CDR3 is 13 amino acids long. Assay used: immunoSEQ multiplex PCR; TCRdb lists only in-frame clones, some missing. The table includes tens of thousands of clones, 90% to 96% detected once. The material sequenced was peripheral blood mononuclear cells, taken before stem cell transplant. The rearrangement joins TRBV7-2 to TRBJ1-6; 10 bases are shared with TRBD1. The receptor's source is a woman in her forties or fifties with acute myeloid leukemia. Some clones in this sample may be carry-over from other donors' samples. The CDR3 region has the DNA TGTGCCAGCAGCGGGACAGGGGATTCACCCCTCCACTTT. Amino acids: CASSGTGDSPLHF.